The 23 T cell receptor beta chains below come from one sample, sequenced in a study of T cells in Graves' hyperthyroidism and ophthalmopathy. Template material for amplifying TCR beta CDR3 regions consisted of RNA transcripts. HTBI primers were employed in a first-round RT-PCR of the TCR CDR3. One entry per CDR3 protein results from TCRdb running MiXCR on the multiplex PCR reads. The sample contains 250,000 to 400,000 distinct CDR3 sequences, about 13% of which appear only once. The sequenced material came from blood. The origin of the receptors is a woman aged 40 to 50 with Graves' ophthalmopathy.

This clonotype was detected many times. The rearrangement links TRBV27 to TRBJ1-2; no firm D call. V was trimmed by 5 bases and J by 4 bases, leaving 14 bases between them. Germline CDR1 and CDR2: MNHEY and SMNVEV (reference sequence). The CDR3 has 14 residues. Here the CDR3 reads CASSPRAPAYGYTF. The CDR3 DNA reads TGTGCCAGCAGTCCCCGCGCTCCTGCCTATGGCTACACCTTC.

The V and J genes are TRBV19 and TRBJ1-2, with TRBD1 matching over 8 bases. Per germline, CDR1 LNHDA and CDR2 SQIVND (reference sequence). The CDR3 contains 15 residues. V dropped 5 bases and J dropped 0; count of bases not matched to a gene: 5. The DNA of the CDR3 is TGTGCCAGTAGTTCCGACAGGGGCACTAACTATGGCTACACCTTC. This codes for CASSSDRGTNYGYTF.

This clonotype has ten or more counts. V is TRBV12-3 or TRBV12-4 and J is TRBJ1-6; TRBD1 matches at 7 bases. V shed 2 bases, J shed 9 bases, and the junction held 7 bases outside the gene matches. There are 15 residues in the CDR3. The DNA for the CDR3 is TGTGCCAGCAGTTTAAGGGTGGCAGGGGGTTCACCCCTCCACTTT. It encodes CASSLRVAGGSPLHF.

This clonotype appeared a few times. CDR3 residues: CASSLVRSGSLSGANVLTF. The CDR3 DNA sequence: TGTGCCAGCAGCTTAGTCAGGAGCGGAAGCCTCTCTGGGGCCAACGTCCTGACTTTC. The genes are TRBV11-3 and TRBJ2-6, with D possibly being TRBD2 (5 bases). Between the trimmed V and J ends, which lost 1 base and 0 bases, there was a span of 16 bases. Germline assignment: CDR1 SGHNT and CDR2 YENEEA. The CDR3 consists of 19 residues. Together with reference TRBV11-3 and TRBJ2-6, the CDR3 gives the full variable domain: EAGVVQSPRYKIIEKKQPVAFWCNPISGHNTLYWYLQNLGQGPELLIRYENEEAVDDSQLPKDRFSAERLKGVDSTLKIQPAELGDSAVYLCASSLVRSGSLSGANVLTFGAGSRLTVL.

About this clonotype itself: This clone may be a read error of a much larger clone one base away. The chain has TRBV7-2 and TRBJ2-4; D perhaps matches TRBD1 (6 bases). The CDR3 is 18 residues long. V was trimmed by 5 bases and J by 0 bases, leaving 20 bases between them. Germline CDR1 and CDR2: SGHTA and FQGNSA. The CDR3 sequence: CASSPFYRAALAKNIQYF. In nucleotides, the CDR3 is TGTGCCAGCAGCCCCTTCTACAGGGCCGCTTTAGCCAAAAACATTCAGTACTTC.

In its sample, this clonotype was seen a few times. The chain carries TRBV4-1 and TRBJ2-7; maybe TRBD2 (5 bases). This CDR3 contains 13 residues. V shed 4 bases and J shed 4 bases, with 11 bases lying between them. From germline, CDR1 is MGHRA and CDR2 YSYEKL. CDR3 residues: CASSPSPGYEQYF. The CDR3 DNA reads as TGCGCCAGCAGCCCCTCTCCGGGGTACGAGCAGTACTTC.

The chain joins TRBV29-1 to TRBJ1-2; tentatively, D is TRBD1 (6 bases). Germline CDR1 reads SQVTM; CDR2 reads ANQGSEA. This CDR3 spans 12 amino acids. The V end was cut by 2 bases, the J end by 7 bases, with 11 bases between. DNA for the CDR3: TGCAGCGTTGAACGGGGGCCGGTTGGCTACACCTTC. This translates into CSVERGPVGYTF.

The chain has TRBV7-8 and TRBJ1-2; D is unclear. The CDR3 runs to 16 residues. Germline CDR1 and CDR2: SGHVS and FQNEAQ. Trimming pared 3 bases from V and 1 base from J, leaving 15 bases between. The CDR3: CASSFRPGRLNYGYTF. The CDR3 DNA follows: TGTGCCAGCAGCTTCCGGCCGGGCAGGCTTAACTATGGCTACACCTTC.

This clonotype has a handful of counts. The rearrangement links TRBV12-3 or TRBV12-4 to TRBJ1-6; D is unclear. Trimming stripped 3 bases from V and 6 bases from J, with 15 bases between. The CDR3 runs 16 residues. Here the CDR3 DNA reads TGTGCCAGCAGTTTCTTTGGGCTTGGGGTTAATTCACCCCTCCACTTT. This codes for CASSFFGLGVNSPLHF.

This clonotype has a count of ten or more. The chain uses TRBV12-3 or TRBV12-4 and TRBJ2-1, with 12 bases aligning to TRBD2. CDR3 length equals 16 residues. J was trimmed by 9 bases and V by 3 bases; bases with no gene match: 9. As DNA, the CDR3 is TGTGCCAGCAGTTTTAGTTCTAGCGGGAGGGCCGGTGAGCAGTTCTTC. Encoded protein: CASSFSSSGRAGEQFF.

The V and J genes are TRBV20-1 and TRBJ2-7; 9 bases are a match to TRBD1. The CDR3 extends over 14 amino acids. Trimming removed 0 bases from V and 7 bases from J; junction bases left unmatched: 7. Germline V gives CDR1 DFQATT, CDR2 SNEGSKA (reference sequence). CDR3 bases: TGCAGTGCTAGAGATCTGGACAGGGGTGGTGAGCAGTACTTC. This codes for CSARDLDRGGEQYF.

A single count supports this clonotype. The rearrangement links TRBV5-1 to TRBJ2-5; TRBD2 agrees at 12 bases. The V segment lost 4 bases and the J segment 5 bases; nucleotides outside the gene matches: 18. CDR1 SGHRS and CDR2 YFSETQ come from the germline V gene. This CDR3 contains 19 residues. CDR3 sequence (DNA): TGCGCCAGCAGCCTCCGACTAGCGGGAGCCCCTACCGGTTACGAGACCCAGTACTTC. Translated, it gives CASSLRLAGAPTGYETQYF.

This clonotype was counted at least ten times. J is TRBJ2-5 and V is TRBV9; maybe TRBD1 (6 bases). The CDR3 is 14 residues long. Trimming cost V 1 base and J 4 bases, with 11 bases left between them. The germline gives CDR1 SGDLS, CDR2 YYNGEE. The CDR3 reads CASSVSRGPETQYF. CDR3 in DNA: TGTGCCAGCAGCGTATCCAGGGGTCCAGAGACCCAGTACTTC.

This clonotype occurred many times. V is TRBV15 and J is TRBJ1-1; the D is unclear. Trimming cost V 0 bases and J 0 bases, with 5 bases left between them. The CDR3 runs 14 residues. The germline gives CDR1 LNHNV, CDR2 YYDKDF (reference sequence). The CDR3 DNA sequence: TGTGCCACCAGCAGAGAAAGAGTGAACACTGAAGCTTTCTTT. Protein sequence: CATSRERVNTEAFF.

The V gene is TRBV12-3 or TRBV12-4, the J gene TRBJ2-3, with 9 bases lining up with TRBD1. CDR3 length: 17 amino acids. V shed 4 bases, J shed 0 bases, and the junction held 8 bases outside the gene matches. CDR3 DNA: TGTGCCAGCAGTTGGGAAAGGACAGGGGCGAGCACAGATACGCAGTATTTT. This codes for CASSWERTGASTDTQYF.

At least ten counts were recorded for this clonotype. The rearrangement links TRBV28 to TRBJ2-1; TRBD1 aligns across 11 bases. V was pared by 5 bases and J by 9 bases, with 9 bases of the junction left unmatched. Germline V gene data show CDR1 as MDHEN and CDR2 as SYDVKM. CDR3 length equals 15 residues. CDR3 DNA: TGTGCCAGCAGTCTAGGTGGACAGGGGGCCGGTGAGCAGTTCTTC. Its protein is CASSLGGQGAGEQFF.

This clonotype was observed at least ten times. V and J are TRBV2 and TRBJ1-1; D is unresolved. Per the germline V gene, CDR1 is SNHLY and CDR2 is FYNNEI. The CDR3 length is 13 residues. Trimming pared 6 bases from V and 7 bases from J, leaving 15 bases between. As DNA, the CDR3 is TGTGCCAGCAGCCCGGACCCAAAGGATGAAGCTTTCTTT. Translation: CASSPDPKDEAFF.

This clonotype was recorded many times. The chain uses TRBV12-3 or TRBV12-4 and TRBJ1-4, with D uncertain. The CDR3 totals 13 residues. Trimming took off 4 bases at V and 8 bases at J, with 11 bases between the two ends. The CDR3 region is CASSSQIGEKLFF. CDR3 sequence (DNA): TGTGCCAGCAGTTCCCAAATAGGGGAAAAACTGTTTTTT.

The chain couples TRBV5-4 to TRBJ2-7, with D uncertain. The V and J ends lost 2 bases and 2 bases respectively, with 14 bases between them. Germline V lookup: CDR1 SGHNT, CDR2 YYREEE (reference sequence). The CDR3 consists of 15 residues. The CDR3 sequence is CASSFPAGGTYEQYF. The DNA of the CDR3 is TGTGCCAGCAGCTTCCCGGCAGGTGGAACCTACGAGCAGTACTTC.

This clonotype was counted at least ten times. The CDR3 nucleotides read TGTGCCAGCAGCTCGGACCCGAGCGGAGGTTCACCCCTCCACTTT. It encodes CASSSDPSGGSPLHF. The rearrangement links TRBV11-2 to TRBJ1-6; D not certain. Germline V lookup: CDR1 SGHAT, CDR2 FQNNGV. The V end was cut by 4 bases, the J end by 9 bases, with 16 bases between. The CDR3 contains 15 residues.

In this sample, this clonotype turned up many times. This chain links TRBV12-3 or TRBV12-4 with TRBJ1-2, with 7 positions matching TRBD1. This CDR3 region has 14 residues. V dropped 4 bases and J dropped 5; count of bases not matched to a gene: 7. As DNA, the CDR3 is TGTGCCAGCAGTTATACAGGGGACCGGTATGGCTACACCTTC. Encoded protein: CASSYTGDRYGYTF.

CDR3 nucleotides: TGTGCCACCAGTGATTTGAAGTCGTGGGAGCTGTTTTTT. Encoded protein: CATSDLKSWELFF. This chain uses TRBV24-1 with TRBJ2-2; D call uncertain. Germline-derived CDR1 and CDR2 are KGHDR and SFDVKD. This CDR3 has 13 residues. V lost 0 bases and J lost 9, with 7 bases in between.

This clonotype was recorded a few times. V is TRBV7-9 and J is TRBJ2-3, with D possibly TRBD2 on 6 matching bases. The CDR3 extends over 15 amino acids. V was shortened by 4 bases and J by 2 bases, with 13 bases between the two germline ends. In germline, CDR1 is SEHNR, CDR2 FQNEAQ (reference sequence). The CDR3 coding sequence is TGTGCCAGCAGCTATCTAGCGAGGAACACAGATACGCAGTATTTT. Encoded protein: CASSYLARNTDTQYF.